Below are 25 T cell receptor beta chains sequenced from a single sample in a study of regulatory T cells in long-lasting Graves disease. Time point defined: newly diagnosed GD, antithyroid drugs for less than 3 months. RNA isolated from PBMCs was used to make the TCR library. Construction of TCR beta libraries relied on iRepertoire HTBI primers and on Arm-PCR targeting CDR3 regions. TCRdb ran MiXCR on the multiplex PCR reads and lists one entry per CDR3 protein. The sample has roughly 320,000 distinct CDR3 sequences; 15% to 20% are singletons. The data also belong to a second study, concerning T cells in Graves' hyperthyroidism and ophthalmopathy.

Sequences were derived from peripheral blood mononuclear cells (PBMCs), sampled at new diagnosis, from a patient treated with antithyroid drugs. Receptor source: a man between 35 and 55 years old with Graves disease.

This clonotype came up many times. The chain uses TRBV6-2 or TRBV6-3 and TRBJ1-5; 7 nucleotides line up with TRBD1. The CDR3 is made up of 16 amino acids. V shed 4 bases and J 11 bases; nucleotides not matched to a gene: 17. Looked up from germline, CDR1 is MNHEY and CDR2 is SVGEGT. CDR3 amino acids: CASSFVLTGTRGTQHF. CDR3 bases: TGTGCCAGCAGTTTTGTATTGACAGGGACCAGGGGGACCCAGCATTTT.

This clonotype occurred many times. V gene TRBV7-2 combines with J gene TRBJ2-1; no clear D gene. Between the trimmed V and J ends, which lost 2 bases and 6 bases, there was a span of 11 bases. Per germline, CDR1 SGHTA and CDR2 FQGNSA. The length of the CDR3 is 14 residues. This CDR3 is CASSLPHYGNEQFF. The CDR3 nucleotides are TGTGCCAGCAGCTTACCCCACTACGGCAATGAGCAGTTCTTC.

This clonotype was counted only a few times. The chain joins TRBV9 to TRBJ1-2, with 10 bases aligning to TRBD1. With V trimmed by 0 bases and J by 2 bases, 1 base remained unmatched. This CDR3 comprises 15 residues. Germline lookup yields CDR1 SGDLS and CDR2 YYNGEE. CDR3 sequence reads: CASSVGDRGNYGYTF. The CDR3 nucleotides are TGTGCCAGCAGCGTAGGGGACAGGGGAAACTATGGCTACACCTTC.

The sample holds a few counts of this clonotype. The conserved phenylalanine or tryptophan normally closing the CDR3 is absent here, so this likely arose from a read error. The chain combines TRBV20-1 with TRBJ1-1, with TRBD1 matching 9 bases. With 4 bases clipped from V and 5 bases from J, the junction kept 8 bases outside the gene matches. This CDR3 is built from 14 residues. Looked up from germline, CDR1 is DFQATT and CDR2 is SNEGSKA (reference sequence). The CDR3 spells CSAIPGQGRTEAFS. The CDR3 DNA reads as TGCAGTGCTATCCCAGGACAGGGGAGGACTGAAGCTTTCTCT.

Of note for this clonotype: A far larger clone is just one base off, so this is likely a read error. The V gene is TRBV6-1, the J gene TRBJ2-1; TRBD2 aligns across 7 bases. The length of the CDR3 is 16 residues. Unmatched junction bases numbered 17, after V lost 5 bases and J lost 10 bases. The germline V gene has CDR1 MNHNS and CDR2 SASEGT. The CDR3 region is CASSRIGGRRGYEQFF. The CDR3 nucleotides are TGTGCCAGCAGTCGAATCGGCGGGAGAAGGGGCTACGAGCAGTTCTTC.

This clonotype was counted many times. The rearrangement uses TRBV20-1 and TRBJ1-5, with TRBD1 as a possible D gene (6 bases). The length of the CDR3 is 13 residues. CDR1 is DFQATT and CDR2 is SNEGSKA in the germline V gene (reference sequence). The V gene lost 6 bases and the J gene lost 6 bases, with 15 bases spanning the gap. The CDR3 DNA reads as TGCAGTGCGGCGGGACAAACCCTTCAGCCCCAGCATTTT. It is translated as CSAAGQTLQPQHF.

This clonotype occurred many times. The chain is built from TRBV4-2 and TRBJ2-7; 9 bases match TRBD2. This CDR3 spans 15 amino acids. V dropped 1 base and J dropped 5; count of bases not matched to a gene: 6. The germline V gene encodes CDR1 LGHNA and CDR2 YNFKEQ. The CDR3, as DNA: TGTGCCAGCAGCCAAGCATATAGCGGGGGCCACGAGCAGTACTTC. It is translated as CASSQAYSGGHEQYF.

This clonotype was counted ten times or more. The V call is TRBV3-1, the J call TRBJ2-1; D remains unclear. V was clipped by 3 bases and J by 6 bases, with 6 bases between them. Germline-derived CDR1 and CDR2 are LGHDT and YNNKEL (reference sequence). This CDR3 is 12 amino acids long. The CDR3, as DNA: TGTGCCAGCAGCCATAGGTTCAATGAGCAGTTCTTC. Translated: CASSHRFNEQFF.

This clonotype was observed a handful of times. V gene TRBV10-3 combines with J gene TRBJ2-5; 10 bases match TRBD2. CDR1 is ENHRY and CDR2 is SYGVKD in the germline V gene. J was trimmed by 4 bases and V by 0 bases; bases with no gene match: 11. This CDR3 is 18 amino acids long. In DNA, the CDR3 is TGTGCCATCAGTGAGTCCCGCAGCGAGCGGGGGGGCCGAGAGACCCAGTACTTC. Translated: CAISESRSERGGRETQYF.

This clonotype turned up a few times. The gene calls are TRBV7-2 and TRBJ2-7, with D possibly TRBD1 on 6 matching bases. The CDR3 runs 14 residues. Germline V CDR1 and CDR2: SGHTA, FQGNSA. V lost 5 bases and J lost 6, with 17 bases in between. The CDR3 protein is CASSRGHREGEQYF. CDR3 DNA: TGTGCCAGCAGCAGGGGACATCGCGAAGGCGAGCAGTACTTC.

This clonotype was observed a handful of times. The chain employs TRBV28 and TRBJ1-1; D is uncertain. V dropped 5 bases and J dropped 11 bases, with 15 bases sitting between them. This CDR3 is 12 amino acids long. Germline values: CDR1 MDHEN, CDR2 SYDVKM. The CDR3 loop is CASSPRPLKAFF. The CDR3 DNA follows: TGTGCCAGCAGTCCCCGGCCCCTAAAGGCTTTCTTT. Full variable domain (outside the CDR3, taken from reference TRBV28 and TRBJ1-1): DVKVTQSSRYLVKRTGEKVFLECVQDMDHENMFWYRQDPGLGLRLIYFSYDVKMKEKGDIPEGYSVSREKKERFSLILESASTNQTSMYLCASSPRPLKAFFGQGTRLTVV.

This clonotype was detected only a few times. This sequence joins TRBV4-3 and TRBJ1-4, with 11 nucleotides matching TRBD1. Per germline, CDR1 LGHNA and CDR2 YSLEER. The CDR3 extends over 21 amino acids. V gave up 1 base and J gave up 7 bases; unmatched junction bases: 20. CDR3 amino acids: CASSQVLGTGGTQGLGEKLFF. In DNA, the CDR3 is TGCGCCAGCAGCCAAGTCCTCGGGACAGGGGGAACCCAGGGGCTAGGTGAAAAACTGTTTTTT.

The J gene is TRBJ2-1, the V gene TRBV7-3; D perhaps matches TRBD1 (6 bases). Deletions cut 6 bases from V and 0 bases from J, with 12 bases between. Germline CDR1 SGHTA, CDR2 FQGTGA. The CDR3 consists of 15 residues. As DNA, the CDR3 is TGTGCCAGCAGTTATACAGGGAACTCCTACAATGAGCAGTTCTTC. It codes for CASSYTGNSYNEQFF. The full variable domain, with the rest looked up from reference TRBV7-3 and TRBJ2-1, is GAGVSQTPSNKVTEKGKYVELRCDPISGHTALYWYRQSLGQGPEFLIYFQGTGAADDSGLPNDRFFAVRPEGSVSTLKIQRTERGDSAVYLCASSYTGNSYNEQFFGPGTRLTVL.

The chain links TRBV4-1 to TRBJ1-2, with 7 bases matching TRBD1. The CDR3 totals 12 residues. The trim removed 3 bases at V and 8 bases at J, leaving 3 bases unmatched. Germline CDR1 is MGHRA and CDR2 is YSYEKL. The CDR3 DNA reads TGCGCCAGCAGCCACGACAGGGACGGCTACACCTTC. Amino acids: CASSHDRDGYTF.

This clonotype was observed at least ten times. This rearrangement joins TRBV28 to TRBJ2-2; D gene unclear. V was clipped by 6 bases and J by 7 bases, with 6 bases between them. CDR3 length equals 11 residues. Germline lookup yields CDR1 MDHEN and CDR2 SYDVKM. The CDR3 sequence: CASSPGGELFF. CDR3 nucleotides: TGTGCCAGCAGCCCGGGCGGGGAGCTGTTTTTT.

The chain uses TRBV7-9 and TRBJ2-2, with 7 bases fitting TRBD1. This CDR3 contains 16 residues. Germline V gene sequence: CDR1 SEHNR, CDR2 FQNEAQ (reference sequence). V shed 3 bases, J shed 2 bases, and the junction held 6 bases outside the gene matches. CDR3: CASSFKQGRNTGELFF. CDR3 nucleotides: TGTGCCAGCAGCTTCAAACAGGGGAGAAACACCGGGGAGCTGTTTTTT. The full variable domain, in which reference TRBV7-9 and TRBJ2-2 provide the parts outside the CDR3, is DTGVSQNPRHKITKRGQNVTFRCDPISEHNRLYWYRQTLGQGPEFLTYFQNEAQLEKSRLLSDRFSAERPKGSFSTLEIQRTEQGDSAMYLCASSFKQGRNTGELFFGEGSRLTVL.

This clonotype has at least ten counts. This sequence joins TRBV18 and TRBJ2-2; D is unresolved. CDR3 length: 16 amino acids. V lost 4 bases, J lost 2 bases, and 14 bases lay in between. CDR1 is KGHSH and CDR2 is LQKENI in the germline V gene. CDR3 residues: CASSRVSTTNTGELFF. Here the CDR3 DNA reads TGTGCCAGCTCACGGGTGTCCACTACCAACACCGGGGAGCTGTTTTTT.

This clonotype was observed a handful of times. The chain is built from TRBV5-1 and TRBJ1-1; TRBD1 might be the D (5 bases). With 4 bases removed from V and 3 bases from J, the gap between germline ends came to 16 bases. Germline CDR1 and CDR2: SGHRS and YFSETQ. The CDR3 spans 15 residues. The CDR3 is CASSPRGTQDTEAFF. CDR3 nucleotide sequence: TGCGCCAGCAGCCCACGGGGGACGCAAGACACTGAAGCTTTCTTT.

The chain has TRBV28 and TRBJ1-1; D remains ambiguous. The V end lost 3 bases, the J end lost 9 bases, and 20 bases lay between the germline ends. There are 15 residues in the CDR3. Germline assignment: CDR1 MDHEN and CDR2 SYDVKM. CDR3 nucleotides: TGTGCCAGCAGTTTTGACGGATTAACCTCAAGTAAAGCTTTCTTT. This codes for CASSFDGLTSSKAFF.

The chain couples TRBV7-2 to TRBJ2-1; D might be TRBD2 (6 bases). CDR3 length equals 15 residues. Per the germline V gene, CDR1 is SGHTA and CDR2 is FQGNSA. Trimming removed 4 bases at V and 6 bases at J, with 16 bases between. The CDR3 reads CASSSMGGLGNEQFF. The CDR3 DNA sequence: TGTGCCAGCAGCTCCATGGGGGGACTCGGCAATGAGCAGTTCTTC.

There are many counts of this clonotype. The V call is TRBV20-1, the J call TRBJ1-1; D is unclear. The germline V and J ends were trimmed by 2 bases and 4 bases, with 11 bases remaining between them. Looked up from germline, CDR1 is DFQATT and CDR2 is SNEGSKA (reference sequence). This CDR3 has 13 amino acids. CDR3 in DNA: TGCAGTGCTAGACCGCCCGGACTCACTGAAGCTTTCTTT. It is translated as CSARPPGLTEAFF.

Worth noting for this clonotype: A much larger clone differs from this one at a single base, so this may be a read error. The chain employs TRBV29-1 and TRBJ2-1; D is perhaps TRBD2 (5 bases). Judging by the DNA end, TRBJ2-3 fits better; the J call may be wrong. The CDR3 is made up of 14 amino acids. Germline V gene sequence: CDR1 SQVTM, CDR2 ANQGSEA. CDR3 coding DNA: TGCAGCGTTGAAGATCTTTGGAGGTCAGATACGCAGTATTTT. It yields the protein CSVEDLWRSDTQYF.

This clonotype was detected a few times. This may be a read error: a much more frequent sequence differs by one nucleotide. V usage is TRBV28 and J usage is TRBJ2-7; D remains ambiguous. CDR1 is MDHEN and CDR2 is SYDVKM in the germline V gene. Trimming removed 3 bases at V and 5 bases at J, with 11 bases between. The CDR3 length is 13 residues. CDR3 in DNA: TGTGCCAGCAGTTTGAGTCAGACCCACGAGCAGTACTTC. Translating it yields CASSLSQTHEQYF.

This clonotype was detected ten times or more. This chain uses TRBV10-3 with TRBJ2-7; TRBD1 is a possible D gene (5 bases). V lost 9 bases, J lost 1 base, and 13 bases lay in between. The length of the CDR3 is 13 residues. Germline CDR1 is ENHRY and CDR2 is SYGVKD. The DNA for the CDR3 is TGTGCCATAACACCAGGGAATTCCTACGAGCAGTACTTC. It specifies CAITPGNSYEQYF.

This clonotype has ten or more counts. The rearrangement links TRBV12-3 or TRBV12-4 to TRBJ2-5, with D perhaps TRBD1 or TRBD2 (6 bases each). V lost 3 bases and J lost 2, with 31 bases in between. The CDR3 has 21 residues. The CDR3 DNA sequence: TGTGCCAGCAGTTTCCGGGCCAGTTTTCTCGGGCGGAGGGGGGATCAAGAGACCCAGTACTTC. Its protein is CASSFRASFLGRRGDQETQYF.